This T cell receptor beta chain was captured by sequencing in a study of cytomegalovirus exposure and HLA in healthy donors. Study at large: Drawn from HLA-typed donors, 65 million to 100 million unique TCRs were held in an early data release.

CDR1 is SGHRS and CDR2 is YFSETQ in the germline V gene. Trimming pared 0 bases from V and 0 bases from J, leaving 4 bases between. The CDR3 is 15 amino acids. Details on this clone: Its specificity is unknown.

Broader study findings: Later on, an analysis tied 15,000 or so TCR beta sequences to HLA alleles at 0.05 false discovery rate. Later on, a genetic analysis was performed. It linked a missense variant in DCLRE1C with V- and J-gene trimming of TCR beta. In vitro testing confirmed three CMV-associated chains as specific for CMV antigens.

Primers included in the PCR were 60 Vbeta and 13 Jbeta primers. Method: immunoSEQ multiplex PCR; TCRdb's copy keeps in-frame clones and lacks some. The sample yields about 160,000 clones, over 60% seen once. The chain recombines TRBV5-1 with TRBJ2-6; no clear D. The clonotype comes from a woman in her 50s in good health and CMV-seropositive. The specimen sequenced was PBMCs. CDR3: CASSLEPSGANVLTF. The CDR3 DNA reads TGCGCCAGCAGCTTGGAGCCCTCTGGGGCCAACGTCCTGACTTTC. Using reference TRBV5-1 and TRBJ2-6 for the parts outside the CDR3, the full variable domain is KAGVTQTPRYLIKTRGQQVTLSCSPISGHRSVSWYQQTPGQGLQFLFEYFSETQRNKGNFPGRFSGRQFSNSRSEMNVSTLELGDSALYLCASSLEPSGANVLTFGAGSRLTVL.